This TCR beta chain derives from a study of T cells after yellow fever vaccination. Conversion of TCR transcripts into cDNA relied on 5'RACE template switching, which added a universal primer site and UMIs. A single record per CDR3 protein comes from TCRdb applying MiXCR to the 5' RACE reads. The sample lists 200,000 to 300,000 distinct CDR3 sequences, 6% to 8% occurring once. For this clonotype: As yet, its antigen is unknown.

Whole-study results and caveats: A small proportion of clonotypes was detected in both the CD4 and CD8 compartments. Weaker in magnitude, the secondary response showed a faster peak on day 5 versus 15.

Germline CDR1 reads DFQATT; CDR2 reads SNEGSKA (reference sequence). CDR3 length: 13 amino acids. After removal of 1 base from V and 12 bases from J, the junction contained 10 bases not matched to a gene. This rearrangement joins TRBV20-1 to TRBJ2-7, with TRBD1 matching 9 bases. The sequence was obtained from a man between 25 and 39 years old who received the YFV17D yellow fever vaccine. The material sequenced was CD4+ T cells sorted from PBMCs, taken on the day of the yellow fever booster vaccination. The CDR3 DNA reads as TGCAGTGCTAGAGTAGGCGGACAGGGGTTGGGGTACTTC. This encodes CSARVGGQGLGYF.